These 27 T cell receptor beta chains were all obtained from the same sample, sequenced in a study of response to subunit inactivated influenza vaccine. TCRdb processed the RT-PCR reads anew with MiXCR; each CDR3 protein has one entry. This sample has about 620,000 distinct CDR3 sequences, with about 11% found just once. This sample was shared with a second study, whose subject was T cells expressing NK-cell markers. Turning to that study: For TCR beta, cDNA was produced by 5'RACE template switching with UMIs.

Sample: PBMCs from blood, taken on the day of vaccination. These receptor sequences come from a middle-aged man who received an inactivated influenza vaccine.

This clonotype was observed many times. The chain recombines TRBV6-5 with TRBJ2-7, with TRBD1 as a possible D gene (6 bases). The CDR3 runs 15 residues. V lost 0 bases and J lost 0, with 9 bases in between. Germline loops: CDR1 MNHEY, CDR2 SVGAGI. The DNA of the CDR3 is TGTGCCAGCAGTTACTCCTCAGGGGACTCCTACGAGCAGTACTTC. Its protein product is CASSYSSGDSYEQYF.

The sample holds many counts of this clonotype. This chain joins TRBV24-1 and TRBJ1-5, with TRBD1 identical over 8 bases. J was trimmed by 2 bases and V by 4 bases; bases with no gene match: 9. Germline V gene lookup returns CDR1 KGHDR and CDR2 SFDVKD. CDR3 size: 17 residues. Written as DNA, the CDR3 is TGTGCCACCAGTGACCCAAGGACAGGGATCGGCAATCAGCCCCAGCATTTT. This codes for CATSDPRTGIGNQPQHF.

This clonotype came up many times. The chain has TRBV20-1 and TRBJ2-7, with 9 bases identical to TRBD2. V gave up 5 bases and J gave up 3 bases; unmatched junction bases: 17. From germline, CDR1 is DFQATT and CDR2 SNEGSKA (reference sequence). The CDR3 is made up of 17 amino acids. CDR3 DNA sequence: TGCAGTGCTTCCCCTTTCCAGCGGGGGGCCAGGGTCTACGAGCAGTACTTC. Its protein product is CSASPFQRGARVYEQYF.

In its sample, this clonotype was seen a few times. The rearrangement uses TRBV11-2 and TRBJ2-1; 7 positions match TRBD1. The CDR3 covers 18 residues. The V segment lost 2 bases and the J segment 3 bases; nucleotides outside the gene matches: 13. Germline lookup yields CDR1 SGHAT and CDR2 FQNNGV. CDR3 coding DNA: TGTGCCAGCAGCTTAAGTCGACTCGGGACAGATGTCTACAATGAGCAGTTCTTC. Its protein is CASSLSRLGTDVYNEQFF. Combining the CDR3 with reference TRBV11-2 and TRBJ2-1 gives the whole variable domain EAGVAQSPRYKIIEKRQSVAFWCNPISGHATLYWYQQILGQGPKLLIQFQNNGVVDDSQLPKDRFSAERLKGVDSTLKIQPAKLEDSAVYLCASSLSRLGTDVYNEQFFGPGTRLTVL.

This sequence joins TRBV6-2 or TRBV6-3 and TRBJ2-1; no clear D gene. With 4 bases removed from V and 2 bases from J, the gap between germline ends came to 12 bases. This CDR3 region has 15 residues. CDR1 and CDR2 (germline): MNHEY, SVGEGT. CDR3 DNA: TGTGCCAGCAGTTTCCGACCCCGGGCCTACAATGAGCAGTTCTTC. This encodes CASSFRPRAYNEQFF.

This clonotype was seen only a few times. The CDR3 DNA follows: TGTGCCAGCAGCACCTCTAGCGGGGGCTATAGCACAGATACGCAGTATTTT. This sequence encodes CASSTSSGGYSTDTQYF. The chain is built from TRBV7-2 and TRBJ2-3, with 10 bases matching TRBD2. This CDR3 comprises 17 residues. The germline V gene has CDR1 SGHTA and CDR2 FQGNSA. Trimming at V came to 5 bases and at J to 0 bases, leaving 8 bases not matched to a gene.

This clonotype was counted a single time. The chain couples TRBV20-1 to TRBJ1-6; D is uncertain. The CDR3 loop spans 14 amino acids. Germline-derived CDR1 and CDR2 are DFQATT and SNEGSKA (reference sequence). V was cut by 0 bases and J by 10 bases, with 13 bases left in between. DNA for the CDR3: TGCAGTGCTAGAGATGAGATTGCAGACTCACCCCTCCACTTT. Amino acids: CSARDEIADSPLHF.

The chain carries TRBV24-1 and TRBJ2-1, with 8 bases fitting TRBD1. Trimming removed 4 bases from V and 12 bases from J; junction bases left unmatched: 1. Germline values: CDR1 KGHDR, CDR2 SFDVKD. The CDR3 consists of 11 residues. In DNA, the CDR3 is TGTGCCACCAGTGAAGGGACAGGGCAGTTCTTC. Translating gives CATSEGTGQFF.

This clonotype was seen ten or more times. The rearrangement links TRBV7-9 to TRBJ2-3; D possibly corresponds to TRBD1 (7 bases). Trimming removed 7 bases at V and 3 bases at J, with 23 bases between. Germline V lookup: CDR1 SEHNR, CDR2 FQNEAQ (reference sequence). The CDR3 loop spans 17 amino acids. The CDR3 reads CASKQDRVWEVTDTQYF. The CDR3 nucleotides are TGTGCCAGCAAACAAGACAGGGTATGGGAGGTGACAGATACGCAGTATTTT.

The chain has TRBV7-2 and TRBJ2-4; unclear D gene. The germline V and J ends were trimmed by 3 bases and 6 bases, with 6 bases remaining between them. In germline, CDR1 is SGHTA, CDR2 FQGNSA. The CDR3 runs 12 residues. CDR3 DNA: TGTGCCAGCAGCTTCTTGTCAAACATTCAGTACTTC. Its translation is CASSFLSNIQYF.

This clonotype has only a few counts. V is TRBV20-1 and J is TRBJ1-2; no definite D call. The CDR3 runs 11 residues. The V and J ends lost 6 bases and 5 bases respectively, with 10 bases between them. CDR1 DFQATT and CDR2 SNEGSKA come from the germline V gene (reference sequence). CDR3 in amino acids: CSAYRIYGYTF. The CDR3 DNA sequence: TGCAGTGCCTACCGGATTTATGGCTACACCTTC.

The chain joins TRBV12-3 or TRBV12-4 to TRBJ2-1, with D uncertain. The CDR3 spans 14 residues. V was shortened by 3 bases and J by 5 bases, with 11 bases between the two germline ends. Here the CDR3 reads CASSFGDFNNEQFF. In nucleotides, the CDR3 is TGTGCCAGCAGTTTCGGAGATTTTAACAATGAGCAGTTCTTC.

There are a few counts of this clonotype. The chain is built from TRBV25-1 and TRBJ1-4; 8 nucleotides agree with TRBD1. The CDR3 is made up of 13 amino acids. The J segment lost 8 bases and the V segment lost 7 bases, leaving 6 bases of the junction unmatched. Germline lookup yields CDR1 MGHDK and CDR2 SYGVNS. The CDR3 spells CASTGQVGEKLFF. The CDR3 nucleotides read TGTGCCAGCACGGGACAGGTGGGAGAAAAACTGTTTTTT.

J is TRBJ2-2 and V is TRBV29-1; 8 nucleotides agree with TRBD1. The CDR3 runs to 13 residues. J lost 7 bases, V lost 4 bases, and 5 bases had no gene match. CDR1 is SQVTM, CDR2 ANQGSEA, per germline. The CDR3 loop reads CSVGTGSSGELFF. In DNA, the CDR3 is TGCAGCGTTGGGACAGGGTCGAGCGGGGAGCTGTTTTTT.

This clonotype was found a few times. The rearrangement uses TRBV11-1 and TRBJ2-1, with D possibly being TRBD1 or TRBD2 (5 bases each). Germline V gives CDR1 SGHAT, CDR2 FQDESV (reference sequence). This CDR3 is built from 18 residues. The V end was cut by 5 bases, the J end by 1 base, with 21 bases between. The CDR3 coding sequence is TGTGCCAGCAGCCAGACCCGGTGGGGGACGGCTTCCTACAATGAGCAGTTCTTC. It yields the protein CASSQTRWGTASYNEQFF. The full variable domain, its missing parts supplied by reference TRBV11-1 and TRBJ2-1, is EAEVAQSPRYKITEKSQAVAFWCDPISGHATLYWYRQILGQGPELLVQFQDESVVDDSQLPKDRFSAERLKGVDSTLKIQPAELGDSAMYLCASSQTRWGTASYNEQFFGPGTRLTVL.

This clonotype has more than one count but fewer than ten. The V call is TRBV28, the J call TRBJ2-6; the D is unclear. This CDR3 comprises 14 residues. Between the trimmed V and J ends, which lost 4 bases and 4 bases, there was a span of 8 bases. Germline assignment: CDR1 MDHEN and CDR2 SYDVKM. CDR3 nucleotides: TGTGCCAGCAGTTCCCTGGGCGGGGCCAACGTCCTGACTTTC. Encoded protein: CASSSLGGANVLTF.

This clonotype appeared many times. The CDR3 region is CASSPQGQGFYGYTF. CDR3 sequence (DNA): TGTGCCAGCAGCCCGCAGGGACAGGGCTTCTATGGCTACACCTTC. This chain connects TRBV7-9 to TRBJ1-2, with TRBD1 matching over 9 bases. The CDR3 totals 15 residues. V shed 5 bases, J shed 4 bases, and the junction held 8 bases outside the gene matches. In germline, CDR1 is SEHNR, CDR2 FQNEAQ (reference sequence).

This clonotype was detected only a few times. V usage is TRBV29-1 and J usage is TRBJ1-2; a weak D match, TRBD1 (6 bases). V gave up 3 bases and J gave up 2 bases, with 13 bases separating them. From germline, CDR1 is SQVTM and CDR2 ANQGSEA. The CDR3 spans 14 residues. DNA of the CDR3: TGCAGCGTTGAGACCCGGGACACCAACTATGGCTACACCTTC. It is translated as CSVETRDTNYGYTF.

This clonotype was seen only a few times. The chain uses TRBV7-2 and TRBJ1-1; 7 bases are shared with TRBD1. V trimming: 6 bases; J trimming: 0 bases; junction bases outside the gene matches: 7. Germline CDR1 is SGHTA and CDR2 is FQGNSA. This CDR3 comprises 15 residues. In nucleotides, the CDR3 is TGTGCCAGCAGACCGCCGACAGGGATGAACACTGAAGCTTTCTTT. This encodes CASRPPTGMNTEAFF.

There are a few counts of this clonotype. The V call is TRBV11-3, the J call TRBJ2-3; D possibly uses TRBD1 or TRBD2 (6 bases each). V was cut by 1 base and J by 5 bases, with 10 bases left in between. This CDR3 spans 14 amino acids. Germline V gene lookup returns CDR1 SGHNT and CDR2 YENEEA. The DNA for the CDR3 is TGTGCCAGCAGCTTAGGGGGGGCGGAAGATACGCAGTATTTT. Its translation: CASSLGGAEDTQYF.

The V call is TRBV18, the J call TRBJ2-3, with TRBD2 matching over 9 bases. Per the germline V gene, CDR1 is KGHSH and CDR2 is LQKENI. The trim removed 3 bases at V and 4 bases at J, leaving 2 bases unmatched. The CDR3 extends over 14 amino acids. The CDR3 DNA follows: TGTGCCAGCTCACCGAGACTAGCGGCAGATACGCAGTATTTT. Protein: CASSPRLAADTQYF.

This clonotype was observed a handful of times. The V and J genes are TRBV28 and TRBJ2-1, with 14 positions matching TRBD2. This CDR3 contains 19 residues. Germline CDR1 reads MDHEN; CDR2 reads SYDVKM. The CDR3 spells CAYPFPGLAGECHGNEQFF. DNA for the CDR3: TGTGCTTATCCTTTCCCGGGACTAGCGGGAGAATGTCATGGTAATGAGCAGTTCTTC.

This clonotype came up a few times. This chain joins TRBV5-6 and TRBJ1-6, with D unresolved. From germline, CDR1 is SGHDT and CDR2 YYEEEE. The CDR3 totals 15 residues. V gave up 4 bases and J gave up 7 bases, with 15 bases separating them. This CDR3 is CASSPSWGGNSPLHF. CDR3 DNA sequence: TGTGCCAGCAGCCCAAGTTGGGGAGGGAATTCACCCCTCCACTTT.

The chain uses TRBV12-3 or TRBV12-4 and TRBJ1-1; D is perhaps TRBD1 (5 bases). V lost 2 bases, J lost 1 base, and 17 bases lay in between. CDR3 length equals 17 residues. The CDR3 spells CASSLFGGGKGNTEAFF. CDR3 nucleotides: TGTGCCAGCAGTTTATTTGGGGGGGGAAAGGGGAACACTGAAGCTTTCTTT.

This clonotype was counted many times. The chain's CDR3 is CSARSTGGSETQYF. For the CDR3, the DNA is TGCAGTGCTAGGTCAACAGGGGGCTCTGAGACCCAGTACTTC. This chain connects TRBV20-1 to TRBJ2-5; 9 bases fit TRBD1. The V gene's germline CDR1 is DFQATT and CDR2 SNEGSKA (reference sequence). V lost 3 bases to trimming and J lost 5 bases; unmatched junction nucleotides: 7. CDR3 size: 14 residues.

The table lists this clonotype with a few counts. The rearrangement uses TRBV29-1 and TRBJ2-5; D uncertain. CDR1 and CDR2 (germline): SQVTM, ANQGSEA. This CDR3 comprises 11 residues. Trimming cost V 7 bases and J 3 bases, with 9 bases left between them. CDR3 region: CSGRAKETQYF. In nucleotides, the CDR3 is TGCAGCGGCCGTGCGAAAGAGACCCAGTACTTC.

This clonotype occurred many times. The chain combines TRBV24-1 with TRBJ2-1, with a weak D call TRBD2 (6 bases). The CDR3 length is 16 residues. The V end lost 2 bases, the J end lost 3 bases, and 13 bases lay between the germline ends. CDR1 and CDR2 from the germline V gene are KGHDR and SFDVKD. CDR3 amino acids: CATSDYGGEYYNEQFF. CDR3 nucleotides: TGTGCCACCAGTGATTACGGCGGGGAGTACTACAATGAGCAGTTCTTC.